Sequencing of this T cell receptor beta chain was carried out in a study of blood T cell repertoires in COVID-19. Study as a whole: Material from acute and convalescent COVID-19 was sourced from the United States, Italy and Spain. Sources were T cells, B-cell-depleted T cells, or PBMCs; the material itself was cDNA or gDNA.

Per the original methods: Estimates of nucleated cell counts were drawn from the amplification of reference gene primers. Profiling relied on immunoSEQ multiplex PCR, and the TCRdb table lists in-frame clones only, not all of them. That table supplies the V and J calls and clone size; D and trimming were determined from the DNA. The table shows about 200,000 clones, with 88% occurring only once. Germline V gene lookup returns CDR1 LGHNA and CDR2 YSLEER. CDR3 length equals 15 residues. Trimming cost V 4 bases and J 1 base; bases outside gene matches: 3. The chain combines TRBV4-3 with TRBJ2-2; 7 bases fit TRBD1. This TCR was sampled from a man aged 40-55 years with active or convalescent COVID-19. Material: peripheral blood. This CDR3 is CASSPGQVNTGELFF. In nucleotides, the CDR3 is TGCGCCAGCAGCCCTGGACAGGTGAACACCGGGGAGCTGTTTTTT.